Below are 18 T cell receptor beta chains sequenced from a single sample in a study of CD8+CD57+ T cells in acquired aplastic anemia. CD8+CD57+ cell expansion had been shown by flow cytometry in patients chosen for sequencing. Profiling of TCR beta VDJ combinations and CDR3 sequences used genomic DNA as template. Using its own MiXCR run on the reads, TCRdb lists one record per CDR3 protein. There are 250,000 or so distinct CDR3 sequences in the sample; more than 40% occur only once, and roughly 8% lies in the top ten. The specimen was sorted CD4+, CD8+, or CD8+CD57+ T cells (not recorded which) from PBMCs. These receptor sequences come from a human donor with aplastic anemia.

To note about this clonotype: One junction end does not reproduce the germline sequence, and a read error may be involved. The CDR3 coding sequence is TGTGCCATCGGTGAGTCAGACAGCAACACTGAAGCTTTCTTT. Translation gives CAIGESDSNTEAFF. The J gene is TRBJ1-1, the V gene TRBV10-3; a weak D match, TRBD1 (5 bases). The CDR3 contains 14 residues. Germline CDR1 ENHRY, CDR2 SYGVKD.

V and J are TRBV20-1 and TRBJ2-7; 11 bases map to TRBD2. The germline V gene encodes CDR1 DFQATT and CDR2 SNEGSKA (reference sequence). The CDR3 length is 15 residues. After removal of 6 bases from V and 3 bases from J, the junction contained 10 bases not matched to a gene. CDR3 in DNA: TGCAGTGCGCAACGACTAGCGGGGCCTTACTACGAGCAGTACTTC. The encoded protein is CSAQRLAGPYYEQYF.

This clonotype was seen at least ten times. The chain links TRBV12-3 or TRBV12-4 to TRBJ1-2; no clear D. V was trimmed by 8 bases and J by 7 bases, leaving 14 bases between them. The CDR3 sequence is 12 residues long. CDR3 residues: CASADYTGGYTF. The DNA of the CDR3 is TGTGCCAGCGCAGACTACACCGGTGGCTACACCTTC.

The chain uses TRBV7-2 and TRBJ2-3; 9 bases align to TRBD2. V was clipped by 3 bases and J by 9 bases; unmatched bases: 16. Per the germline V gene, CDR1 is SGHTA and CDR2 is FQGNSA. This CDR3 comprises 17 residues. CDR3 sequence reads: CASSFQQAGGAGGTQYF. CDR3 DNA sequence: TGTGCCAGCAGCTTCCAGCAGGCCGGCGGAGCGGGGGGAACGCAGTATTTT.

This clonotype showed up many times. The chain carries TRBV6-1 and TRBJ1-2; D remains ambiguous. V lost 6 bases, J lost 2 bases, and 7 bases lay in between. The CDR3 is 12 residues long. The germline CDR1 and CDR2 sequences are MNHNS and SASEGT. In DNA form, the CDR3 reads TGTGCCAGCAGGGCGGCGAACTATGGCTACACCTTC. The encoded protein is CASRAANYGYTF.

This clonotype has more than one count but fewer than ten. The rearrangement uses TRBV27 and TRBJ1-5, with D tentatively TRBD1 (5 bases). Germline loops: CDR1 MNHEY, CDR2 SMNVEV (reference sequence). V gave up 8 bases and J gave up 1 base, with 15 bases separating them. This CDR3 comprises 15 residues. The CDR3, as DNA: TGTGCCAGCCGACCCGGCCCAGGGAGCAATCAGCCCCAGCATTTT. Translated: CASRPGPGSNQPQHF.

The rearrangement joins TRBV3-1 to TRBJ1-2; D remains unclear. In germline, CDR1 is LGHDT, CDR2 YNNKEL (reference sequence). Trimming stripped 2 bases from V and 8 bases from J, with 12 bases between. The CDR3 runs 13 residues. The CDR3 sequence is CASSQPGKGGYTF. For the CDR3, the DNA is TGTGCCAGCAGCCAACCCGGCAAGGGAGGCTACACCTTC. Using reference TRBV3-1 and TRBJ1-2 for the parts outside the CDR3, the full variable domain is DTAVSQTPKYLVTQMGNDKSIKCEQNLGHDTMYWYKQDSKKFLKIMFSYNNKELIINETVPNRFSPKSPDKAHLNLHINSLELGDSAVYFCASSQPGKGGYTFGSGTRLTVV.

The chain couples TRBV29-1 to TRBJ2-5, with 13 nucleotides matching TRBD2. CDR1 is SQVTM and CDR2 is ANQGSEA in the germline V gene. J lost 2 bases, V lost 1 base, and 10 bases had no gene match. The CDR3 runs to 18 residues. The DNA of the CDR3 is TGCAGCGTTGAAGGACGGGGACTAGCGGGGACTACACAAGAGACCCAGTACTTC. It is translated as CSVEGRGLAGTTQETQYF. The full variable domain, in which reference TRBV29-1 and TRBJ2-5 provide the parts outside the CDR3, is SAVISQKPSRDICQRGTSLTIQCQVDSQVTMMFWYRQQPGQSLTLIATANQGSEATYESGFVIDKFPISRPNLTFSTLTVSNMSPEDSSIYLCSVEGRGLAGTTQETQYFGPGTRLLVL.

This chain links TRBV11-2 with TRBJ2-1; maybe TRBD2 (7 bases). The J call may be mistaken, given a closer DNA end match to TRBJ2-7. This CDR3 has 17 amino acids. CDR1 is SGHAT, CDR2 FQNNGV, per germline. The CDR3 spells CASSVRGGDQGRYEQYF. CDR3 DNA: TGTGCCAGCAGCGTAAGAGGGGGGGATCAGGGAAGGTACGAGCAGTACTTC.

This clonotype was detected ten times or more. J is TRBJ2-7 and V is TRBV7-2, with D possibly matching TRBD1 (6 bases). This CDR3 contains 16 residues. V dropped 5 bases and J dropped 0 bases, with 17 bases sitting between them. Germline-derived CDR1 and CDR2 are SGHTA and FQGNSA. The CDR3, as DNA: TGTGCCAGCAGCACATCCCTGACAGGCCGCTCCTACGAGCAGTACTTC. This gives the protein CASSTSLTGRSYEQYF. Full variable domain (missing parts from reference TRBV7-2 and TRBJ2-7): GAGVSQSPSNKVTEKGKDVELRCDPISGHTALYWYRQSLGQGLEFLIYFQGNSAPDKSGLPSDRFSAERTGGSVSTLTIQRTQQEDSAVYLCASSTSLTGRSYEQYFGPGTRLTVT.

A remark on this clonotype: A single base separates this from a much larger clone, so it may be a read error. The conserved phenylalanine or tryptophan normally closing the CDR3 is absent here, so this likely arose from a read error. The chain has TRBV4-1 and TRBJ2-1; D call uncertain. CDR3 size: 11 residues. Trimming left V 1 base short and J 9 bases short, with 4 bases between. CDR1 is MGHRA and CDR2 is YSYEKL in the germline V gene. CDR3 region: CASSQVGEQFL. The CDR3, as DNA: TGCGCCAGCAGCCAAGTGGGTGAGCAGTTCTTA.

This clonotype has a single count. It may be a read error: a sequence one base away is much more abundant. CDR3 protein: CAAGRDYNEQSF. The DNA for the CDR3 is TGTGCCGCGGGGCGGGACTACAATGAGCAGTCCTTC. The chain joins TRBV12-3 or TRBV12-4 to TRBJ2-1; 7 bases are a match to TRBD2. The CDR3 extends over 12 amino acids.

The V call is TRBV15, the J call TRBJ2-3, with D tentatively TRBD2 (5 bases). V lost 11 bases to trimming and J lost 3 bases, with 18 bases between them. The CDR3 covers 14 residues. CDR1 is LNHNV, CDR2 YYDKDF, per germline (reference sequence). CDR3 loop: CAAGDTQDTDTQYF. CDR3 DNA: TGTGCCGCCGGGGATACCCAAGATACAGATACGCAGTATTTT.

In DNA, the CDR3 is TGTGCCAGCAGCAAGACCTCCGCCAATGAGCAGTTCTTC. Residues: CASSKTSANEQFF. The rearrangement joins TRBV7-8 to TRBJ2-1; no reliable D call. The germline V gene has CDR1 SGHVS and CDR2 FQNEAQ. The CDR3 totals 13 residues. Trimming cost V 5 bases and J 6 bases, with 11 bases left between them.

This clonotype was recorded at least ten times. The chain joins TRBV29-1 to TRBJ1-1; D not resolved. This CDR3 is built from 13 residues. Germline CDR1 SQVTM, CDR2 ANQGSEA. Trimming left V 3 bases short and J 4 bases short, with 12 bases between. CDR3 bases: TGCAGCGTTGAGGGAAGAGAGGGCACTGAAGCTTTCTTT. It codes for CSVEGREGTEAFF. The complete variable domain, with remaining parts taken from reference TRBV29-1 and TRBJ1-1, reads SAVISQKPSRDICQRGTSLTIQCQVDSQVTMMFWYRQQPGQSLTLIATANQGSEATYESGFVIDKFPISRPNLTFSTLTVSNMSPEDSSIYLCSVEGREGTEAFFGQGTRLTVV.

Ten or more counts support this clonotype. This CDR3 is CASSVASSGTDTQYF. The CDR3 DNA is TGTGCCAGCAGCGTAGCCTCTAGCGGCACAGATACGCAGTATTTT. The V gene is TRBV9, the J gene TRBJ2-3, with TRBD2 as a possible D gene (6 bases). CDR3 size: 15 residues. The germline V and J ends were trimmed by 0 bases and 1 base, with 9 bases remaining between them. Germline CDR1 reads SGDLS; CDR2 reads YYNGEE.

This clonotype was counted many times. The CDR3 reads CASSLDPAYEQYF. CDR3 nucleotide sequence: TGTGCCAGCAGCTTAGATCCGGCCTACGAGCAGTACTTC. The chain carries TRBV11-2 and TRBJ2-7; D uncertain. Germline CDR1 is SGHAT and CDR2 is FQNNGV. V shed 0 bases and J shed 2 bases, with 5 bases lying between them. The CDR3 consists of 13 residues.

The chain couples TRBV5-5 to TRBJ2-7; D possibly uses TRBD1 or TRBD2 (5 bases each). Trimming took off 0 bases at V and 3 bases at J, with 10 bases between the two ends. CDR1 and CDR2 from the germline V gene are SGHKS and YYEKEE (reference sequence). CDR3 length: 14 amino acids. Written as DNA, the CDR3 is TGTGCCAGCAGCTTGGAGGGACCCAGCTACGAGCAGTACTTC. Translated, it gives CASSLEGPSYEQYF.